Below are 10 T cell receptor beta chains sequenced from a single sample in a study of T cells in Graves' hyperthyroidism and ophthalmopathy. Amplification yielded TCR beta CDR3 regions, with RNA transcripts as the source. Using the HTBI primer set, a first-round RT-PCR was run on the TCR CDR3. TCRdb used MiXCR to reprocess the multiplex PCR reads, holding one entry per CDR3 protein. The sample has about half a million distinct CDR3 sequences, about 20% seen once. The sample taken for sequencing was blood. The origin of the receptors is a man aged 40-49 years with Graves' ophthalmopathy.

This clonotype was seen a few times. The chain carries TRBV2 and TRBJ2-3, with TRBD2 identical over 12 bases. Germline V gene data show CDR1 as SNHLY and CDR2 as FYNNEI. The length of the CDR3 is 18 residues. V trimming: 6 bases; J trimming: 5 bases; junction bases outside the gene matches: 15. For the CDR3, the DNA is TGTGCCAGCAGCTACTCCATCCGACTAGCGGGAGATAGAGATACGCAGTATTTT. Amino acids: CASSYSIRLAGDRDTQYF.

In its sample, this clonotype was seen many times. The V gene is TRBV18, the J gene TRBJ2-1, with 9 nucleotides matching TRBD2. CDR3 length equals 17 residues. Germline values: CDR1 KGHSH, CDR2 LQKENI. Trimming at V came to 0 bases and at J to 1 base, leaving 4 bases not matched to a gene. CDR3 nucleotide sequence: TGTGCCAGCTCACCACCGAGTAGCGGGAGATCCTACAATGAGCAGTTCTTC. Translation: CASSPPSSGRSYNEQFF.

The V call is TRBV24-1, the J call TRBJ2-6; D not certain. CDR1 is KGHDR, CDR2 SFDVKD, per germline. This CDR3 is built from 15 residues. Trimming cost V 4 bases and J 4 bases, with 10 bases left between them. The CDR3 loop reads CATSDSIGGANVLTF. CDR3 in DNA: TGTGCCACCAGTGACTCCATCGGGGGGGCCAACGTCCTGACTTTC.

In the case of this clonotype: A clone one base away is much larger, so this may be a read error. The chain carries TRBV2 and TRBJ2-3; D is possibly TRBD1 (5 bases). Germline values: CDR1 SNHLY, CDR2 FYNNEI. CDR3 size: 14 residues. DNA for the CDR3: TGTGCCAGCTTGGCGGCTAGAGGCACAGGTACGCAGTATTTT. Translating it yields CASLAARGTGTQYF.

The CDR3 region is CASSLLTNLARENTDTQYF. CDR3 bases: TGTGCCAGCAGCTTATTAACGAACCTAGCGCGGGAGAACACAGATACGCAGTATTTT. This sequence joins TRBV7-9 and TRBJ2-3, with TRBD2 identical over 7 bases. Per the germline V gene, CDR1 is SEHNR and CDR2 is FQNEAQ (reference sequence). The CDR3 consists of 19 residues. J lost 2 bases, V lost 2 bases, and 16 bases had no gene match.

The V gene is TRBV5-1, the J gene TRBJ2-7, with TRBD2 matching over 9 bases. V lost 3 bases to trimming and J lost 3 bases; unmatched junction nucleotides: 10. Germline CDR1 and CDR2: SGHRS and YFSETQ. The CDR3 sequence is 16 residues long. CDR3: CASSSEAGGPGYEQYF. The CDR3 DNA reads TGCGCCAGCAGCTCGGAGGCGGGAGGGCCGGGCTACGAGCAGTACTTC.

The rearrangement joins TRBV20-1 to TRBJ2-7; tentative D call: TRBD2 (6 bases). The V end was cut by 5 bases, the J end by 4 bases, with 21 bases between. The CDR3 is made up of 15 amino acids. Germline CDR1 DFQATT, CDR2 SNEGSKA (reference sequence). CDR3 sequence reads: CSARPLLAAGYEQYF. The CDR3 DNA reads TGCAGTGCTCGGCCCTTACTAGCCGCGGGTTACGAGCAGTACTTC.

This chain joins TRBV29-1 and TRBJ2-2; no clear D gene. The V gene's germline CDR1 is SQVTM and CDR2 ANQGSEA. The CDR3 contains 11 residues. Between the trimmed V and J ends, which lost 4 bases and 5 bases, there was a span of 5 bases. The CDR3 reads CSVAPTGELFF. DNA for the CDR3: TGCAGCGTTGCCCCAACCGGGGAGCTGTTTTTT.

This chain connects TRBV24-1 to TRBJ1-2; tentatively, D is TRBD1 (6 bases). V dropped 4 bases and J dropped 8 bases, with 16 bases sitting between them. Germline V CDR1 and CDR2: KGHDR, SFDVKD. The CDR3 sequence is 14 residues long. The CDR3 region is CATSESTGSAGYTF. The CDR3 nucleotides are TGTGCCACCAGTGAATCTACAGGGTCGGCGGGCTACACCTTC.

This clonotype was observed a handful of times. The V gene is TRBV15, the J gene TRBJ1-2; a weak D match, TRBD1 (5 bases). The CDR3 runs 14 residues. Germline CDR1 reads LNHNV; CDR2 reads YYDKDF (reference sequence). Trimming removed 0 bases at V and 6 bases at J, with 11 bases between. The CDR3 reads CATSRDPREDGYTF. As DNA, the CDR3 is TGTGCCACCAGCAGAGATCCCAGGGAGGATGGCTACACCTTC. The full variable domain, in which reference TRBV15 and TRBJ1-2 provide the parts outside the CDR3, is DAMVIQNPRYQVTQFGKPVTLSCSQTLNHNVMYWYQQKSSQAPKLLFHYYDKDFNNEADTPDNFQSRRPNTSFCFLDIRSPGLGDTAMYLCATSRDPREDGYTFGSGTRLTVV.